This TCR beta chain appears in the sequencing data of a study of molecular identifiers for immune sequencing clone quantification. Whole-study context: The replicates split RNA from approximately 20,000 or 100,000 naive CD8 cells five ways and sequenced four. Study-level results: In naive cells, clones above 20 RNA copies held under 1% of molecules, whereas in effector cells they held over 98%. Identical TCR molecules sharing a barcode could underestimate highly expanded clone sizes.

The CDR3 is 16 residues long. Germline CDR1 MGHRA, CDR2 YSYEKL. V was shortened by 1 base and J by 4 bases, with 16 bases between the two germline ends. Using its own MiXCR run on the PCR reads, TCRdb lists one record per CDR3 protein. The table lists 75,000 to 100,000 distinct CDR3 sequences, around a fifth of them singletons. This clonotype was seen repeatedly, ten times or more. Its matching antigen is unknown. The sorting of naive CD8 T cells used the CD8+CD4-CCR7+CD45RA+ phenotype. The source is a human donor in good health. Some libraries in this study had Jurkat cell RNA spiked in. Sequencing input: naive CD8+ T cells from blood, with Jurkat cell RNA spiked in. Subset specified: FACS-sorted CD8+CD4-CCR7+CD45RA+ naive T cells. The genes are TRBV4-1 and TRBJ1-1; D perhaps matches TRBD1 (5 bases). The CDR3 coding sequence is TGCGCCAGCAGCCAAGGGCGAGCTTTGGGGACCACTGAAGCTTTCTTT. Residues: CASSQGRALGTTEAFF.